Presented here are 27 T cell receptor beta chains from one specimen sequenced in a study of blood T cell repertoires in COVID-19 (dated by TCRdb to 2020 to 2022). The method was the immunoSEQ multiplex PCR assay. TCRdb took this table from immuneACCESS and kept in-frame rearrangements with V and J called. Such tables lack part of the clones; where checked against another copy, unresolved V genes explain under half of the gap, and the rest is unexplained. Counted in this sample were more than 200,000 clones; around 84% of them appeared once. Around 5.1% of the sample is taken by the ten largest. Sequencing used peripheral blood. The receptors here all came from a woman in her sixties with COVID-19, enrolled during active disease.

The genes are TRBV30 and TRBJ2-1; 8 positions match TRBD2. V shed 5 bases, J shed 8 bases, and the junction held 5 bases outside the gene matches. The CDR3 is made up of 12 amino acids. Looked up from germline, CDR1 is GTSNPN and CDR2 is SVGIG (reference sequence). The CDR3 here is CAWASLADEQFF. The CDR3 region has the DNA TGTGCCTGGGCGTCACTAGCGGATGAGCAGTTCTTC.

The sample holds one count of this clone. This rearrangement joins TRBV4-2 to TRBJ2-3; 10 bases are shared with TRBD2. V shed 0 bases, J shed 3 bases, and the junction held 9 bases outside the gene matches. This CDR3 contains 18 residues. Germline V gene sequence: CDR1 LGHNA, CDR2 YNFKEQ. CDR3 loop: CASSQDPGLAEETDTQYF. CDR3 bases: TGTGCCAGCAGCCAAGATCCCGGACTAGCGGAGGAGACAGATACGCAGTATTTT.

This clone appeared a single time. This chain joins TRBV6-2 or TRBV6-3 and TRBJ2-7; D might be TRBD1 (6 bases). Germline V gene lookup returns CDR1 MNHEY and CDR2 SVGEGT. CDR3 length: 13 residues. V dropped 6 bases and J dropped 3 bases, with 12 bases sitting between them. The CDR3 spells CASSWDILYEQYF. CDR3 sequence (DNA): TGTGCCAGCAGCTGGGACATACTCTACGAGCAGTACTTC.

The chain employs TRBV7-8 and TRBJ2-1; D uncertain. Germline CDR1 is SGHVS and CDR2 is FQNEAQ. Trimming pared 1 base from V and 2 bases from J, leaving 9 bases between. This CDR3 has 15 residues. The CDR3 DNA follows: TGTGCCAGCAGCTTAGAGGTAGCCACCTACAATGAGCAGTTCTTC. Protein: CASSLEVATYNEQFF.

The V call is TRBV19, the J call TRBJ2-3; TRBD2 agrees at 10 bases. V shed 5 bases, J shed 7 bases, and the junction held 12 bases outside the gene matches. This CDR3 has 16 amino acids. The V gene's germline CDR1 is LNHDA and CDR2 SQIVND (reference sequence). In DNA, the CDR3 is TGTGCCAGTAGTCCCCAGCGAGCGGGAGGGCGATATACGCAGTATTTT. It translates to CASSPQRAGGRYTQYF.

The J gene is TRBJ2-3, the V gene TRBV27; TRBD2 agrees at 7 bases. The V segment lost 2 bases and the J segment 2 bases; nucleotides outside the gene matches: 1. Germline V gives CDR1 MNHEY, CDR2 SMNVEV (reference sequence). The CDR3 length is 14 residues. The CDR3 region has the DNA TGTGCCAGCAGTTTAGGGAGGGTCACAGATACGCAGTATTTT. Its translation is CASSLGRVTDTQYF.

The V call is TRBV20-1, the J call TRBJ2-7, with TRBD2 identical over 8 bases. Germline values: CDR1 DFQATT, CDR2 SNEGSKA (reference sequence). The V gene end was trimmed by 3 bases and the J gene end by 2 bases; junction bases not matched to a gene: 6. This CDR3 is built from 14 residues. As DNA, the CDR3 is TGCAGTGCTAGTAGAGCGGGAGTGGCCTACGAGCAGTACTTC. The encoded protein is CSASRAGVAYEQYF.

The rearrangement joins TRBV30 to TRBJ1-2, with 7 bases matching TRBD1. Germline V CDR1 and CDR2: GTSNPN, SVGIG (reference sequence). After removal of 3 bases from V and 1 base from J, the junction contained 8 bases not matched to a gene. The CDR3 covers 15 residues. The CDR3 loop reads CAWRPTGVRNYGYTF. The DNA of the CDR3 is TGTGCCTGGAGACCTACAGGGGTGCGTAACTATGGCTACACCTTC.

The chain uses TRBV18 and TRBJ1-1; D not certain. V was trimmed by 0 bases and J by 0 bases, leaving 5 bases between them. Per germline, CDR1 KGHSH and CDR2 LQKENI. The CDR3 runs to 14 residues. The CDR3 DNA reads TGTGCCAGCTCACCACCAAGCATGAACACTGAAGCTTTCTTT. Amino acids: CASSPPSMNTEAFF.

This chain joins TRBV27 and TRBJ1-1; maybe TRBD1 (6 bases). The CDR3 sequence is 14 residues long. V was cut by 4 bases and J by 10 bases, with 19 bases left in between. Germline CDR1 and CDR2: MNHEY and SMNVEV (reference sequence). The CDR3 bases are TGTGCCAGCAGTTCCCTGGACAGCCTAGTCCGAGCTTTCTTT. Translated: CASSSLDSLVRAFF.

CDR3 amino acids: CAWRGGLRTEAFF. The CDR3 DNA follows: TGTGCCTGGAGGGGGGGGCTGAGGACTGAAGCTTTCTTT. This chain connects TRBV30 to TRBJ1-1, with D maybe TRBD1 (6 bases). Trimming shortened V by 3 bases and J by 5 bases, and 13 bases separated the two germline ends. The CDR3 spans 13 residues. Germline V gives CDR1 GTSNPN, CDR2 SVGIG (reference sequence).

The chain employs TRBV3-1 (or the pseudogene TRBV3-2) and TRBJ1-2; 7 nucleotides line up with TRBD1. CDR1 and CDR2 (germline): LGHDT, YNNKEL (reference sequence). The CDR3 runs to 14 residues. V gave up 6 bases and J gave up 5 bases; unmatched junction bases: 9. The CDR3 region is CASSRRQGRYGYTF. CDR3 in DNA: TGTGCCAGCAGTCGAAGACAGGGCCGGTATGGCTACACCTTC.

V gene TRBV19 combines with J gene TRBJ1-5; 7 nucleotides match TRBD1. CDR1 and CDR2 (germline): LNHDA, SQIVND (reference sequence). Trimming took 6 bases from V and 5 from J; bases not matched to a gene: 7. This CDR3 region has 14 residues. CDR3 nucleotide sequence: TGTGCCAGTAGCCAGCAGGGGGTCTATCAGCCCCAGCATTTT. It specifies CASSQQGVYQPQHF.

The V gene is TRBV4-1, the J gene TRBJ2-3; D perhaps matches TRBD1 (6 bases). This CDR3 contains 17 residues. V lost 2 bases, J lost 1 base, and 16 bases lay in between. CDR1 and CDR2 from the germline V gene are MGHRA and YSYEKL. The CDR3, as DNA: TGCGCCAGCAGCCAAAAGGGGCAGGGGTCCGGCACAGATACGCAGTATTTT. Residues: CASSQKGQGSGTDTQYF.

V is TRBV6-5 and J is TRBJ2-7; D might be TRBD1 (6 bases). The V end lost 6 bases, the J end lost 1 base, and 10 bases lay between the germline ends. The CDR3 extends over 13 amino acids. Germline loops: CDR1 MNHEY, CDR2 SVGAGI. The CDR3 sequence: CASRLGQSYEQYF. CDR3 coding DNA: TGTGCCAGCAGACTTGGACAGTCCTACGAGCAGTACTTC.

The gene calls are TRBV19 and TRBJ2-3; TRBD2 matches 9 bases. The CDR3 contains 15 residues. Trimming at V came to 4 bases and at J to 1 base, leaving 3 bases not matched to a gene. Germline CDR1 LNHDA, CDR2 SQIVND (reference sequence). CDR3: CASSTSGARTDTQYF. As DNA, the CDR3 is TGTGCCAGTAGTACTAGCGGGGCCCGCACAGATACGCAGTATTTT.

The chain employs TRBV19 and TRBJ2-3; TRBD2 agrees at 10 bases. Trimming cost V 1 base and J 6 bases; bases outside gene matches: 10. This CDR3 has 17 residues. Germline CDR1 LNHDA, CDR2 SQIVND (reference sequence). The CDR3 loop is CASSIAWVAGGRDTQYF. The CDR3 DNA reads as TGTGCCAGTAGTATAGCTTGGGTAGCGGGAGGTCGGGATACGCAGTATTTT. Full variable domain (missing parts from reference TRBV19 and TRBJ2-3): DGGITQSPKYLFRKEGQNVTLSCEQNLNHDAMYWYRQDPGQGLRLIYYSQIVNDFQKGDIAEGYSVSREKKESFPLTVTSAQKNPTAFYLCASSIAWVAGGRDTQYFGPGTRLTVL.

As to this clone: Just one base apart from a much larger clone, this may be a read error. The chain joins TRBV7-2 to TRBJ1-4; 10 nucleotides match TRBD1. V lost 1 base, J lost 8 bases, and 1 base stayed unmatched. CDR1 is SGHTA, CDR2 FQGNSA, per germline. The CDR3 contains 14 residues. The CDR3 protein is CASSLGTGGEKLFF. In DNA form, the CDR3 reads TGTGCCAGCAGCTTAGGGACAGGGGGGGAAAAACTGTTTTTT.

This chain connects TRBV7-3 to TRBJ1-1; D may be TRBD1 (5 bases). Germline V lookup: CDR1 SGHTA, CDR2 FQGTGA. The CDR3 spans 16 residues. Trimming left V 3 bases short and J 4 bases short, with 18 bases between. CDR3 DNA: TGTGCCAGCAGCTTGGGGGGTACGCCGCTCGGCACTGAAGCTTTCTTT. This encodes CASSLGGTPLGTEAFF.

The chain employs TRBV7-9 and TRBJ2-2; 12 bases are a match to TRBD2. V lost 5 bases to trimming and J lost 4 bases; unmatched junction nucleotides: 2. The germline gives CDR1 SEHNR, CDR2 FQNEAQ (reference sequence). The CDR3 is 15 amino acids. The CDR3 DNA reads as TGTGCCAGCAGCCTGGGACTAGCGGGCACCGGGGAGCTGTTTTTT. Protein: CASSLGLAGTGELFF.

This rearrangement joins TRBV30 to TRBJ1-5; D unresolved. Trimming left V 3 bases short and J 3 bases short, with 6 bases between. The CDR3 is 12 amino acids. Germline CDR1 GTSNPN, CDR2 SVGIG (reference sequence). In DNA, the CDR3 is TGTGCCTGGAGCCAGGTCAATCAGCCCCAGCATTTT. It codes for CAWSQVNQPQHF.

This clone was found a few times. The V call is TRBV6-5, the J call TRBJ2-7; perhaps TRBD1 as D (5 bases). CDR1 and CDR2 from the germline V gene are MNHEY and SVGAGI. CDR3 length: 13 amino acids. Trimming took 0 bases from V and 13 from J, leaving 16 bases between them. As DNA, the CDR3 is TGTGCCAGCAGTTACTCGAGACAGAGATATATTTACTTC. Translating gives CASSYSRQRYIYF.

This rearrangement joins TRBV6-6 to TRBJ1-3, with unresolved D. The CDR3 has 14 amino acids. V dropped 6 bases and J dropped 4 bases, with 13 bases sitting between them. Germline loops: CDR1 MNHNY, CDR2 SVGAGI (reference sequence). The CDR3 DNA follows: TGTGCCAGCAGCTCCCCCCTGGGCGGAAACACCATATATTTT. It is translated as CASSSPLGGNTIYF.

The chain couples TRBV30 to TRBJ2-1; D call uncertain. CDR3 length: 13 amino acids. Trimming took off 2 bases at V and 2 bases at J, with 7 bases between the two ends. Germline loops: CDR1 GTSNPN, CDR2 SVGIG (reference sequence). The CDR3 DNA follows: TGTGCCTGGAGTCCAGGAACCTACAATGAGCAGTTCTTC. Translation gives CAWSPGTYNEQFF.

The chain links TRBV7-9 to TRBJ2-1; TRBD1 is a possible D gene (6 bases). The CDR3 length is 15 residues. In germline, CDR1 is SEHNR, CDR2 FQNEAQ (reference sequence). Trimming pared 5 bases from V and 9 bases from J, leaving 20 bases between. The CDR3 reads CASSRSQGPTGEQFF. In nucleotides, the CDR3 is TGTGCCAGCAGCCGATCACAGGGCCCCACAGGTGAGCAGTTCTTC.

About this clone itself: This sample includes further DNA sequences coding for the same CDR3. The V and J genes are TRBV3-1 (or the pseudogene TRBV3-2) and TRBJ1-2; weak D call: TRBD1 (6 bases). V was trimmed by 3 bases and J by 2 bases, leaving 7 bases between them. The germline V gene encodes CDR1 LGHDT and CDR2 YNNKEL (reference sequence). The CDR3 is 13 amino acids. CDR3 DNA sequence: TGTGCCAGCAGCCAGGGGGCAAACTATGGCTACACCTTC. It yields the protein CASSQGANYGYTF.

The rearrangement uses TRBV24-1 and TRBJ2-1; 8 bases are a match to TRBD2. V was pared by 4 bases and J by 10 bases, with 8 bases of the junction left unmatched. The germline CDR1 and CDR2 sequences are KGHDR and SFDVKD. The CDR3 runs 14 residues. The CDR3 is CATSDPWTSPEQFF. CDR3 nucleotide sequence: TGTGCCACCAGTGACCCCTGGACTAGCCCCGAGCAGTTCTTC.